Given below is one TCR beta chain in context. The data derive from a study of blood T cell repertoires in COVID-19. The method was immunoSEQ multiplex PCR; TCRdb's version includes in-frame clones alone and lacks a portion of them. The sample holds 100,000 to 150,000 clones, approximately 83% seen once. The specimen was peripheral blood. The TCR was taken from a man in his sixties with acute or convalescent COVID-19.

CDR3 in DNA: TGCGCCAGCAGCTGGGGGCAGGGAATGAACACCGGGGAGCTGTTTTTT. As protein: CASSWGQGMNTGELFF. The genes are TRBV5-1 and TRBJ2-2; TRBD1 might be the D (6 bases). The CDR3 is made up of 16 amino acids. CDR1 is SGHRS and CDR2 is YFSETQ in the germline V gene. With 3 bases removed from V and 1 base from J, the gap between germline ends came to 13 bases.